This T cell receptor (beta chain) was sequenced for a study of blood T cell repertoires in COVID-19. The wider study: T cells, B-cell-depleted T cells, or PBMCs supplied cDNA or gDNA.

This clone was seen only once. Authors' processing steps: Amplification of reference gene primers provided the estimated nucleated cell counts. Data came from immunoSEQ multiplex PCR; TCRdb stores just in-frame clones and leaves some out. From that table come the V and J calls and clone size; the DNA was used to work out D and trimming. The sample lists approximately 76,000 clones; around 86% were seen once. Germline V gene data show CDR1 as SEHNR and CDR2 as FQNEAQ (reference sequence). The CDR3 length is 14 residues. V was clipped by 4 bases and J by 4 bases, with 13 bases between them. This TCR derives from a woman aged 60-70 years with acute or convalescent COVID-19. Sequencing was carried out using peripheral blood. The chain carries TRBV7-9 and TRBJ2-5; D remains ambiguous. CDR3 sequence: CASSSNLVLETQYF. Here the CDR3 DNA reads TGTGCCAGCAGCTCCAACCTAGTTTTAGAGACCCAGTACTTC.